These 6 T cell receptor beta chains originate from one sample sequenced in a study of blood T cell repertoires in COVID-19. The assay was immunoSEQ multiplex PCR, and TCRdb's table has in-frame clones only and misses some. Of approximately 180,000 clones in the sample, roughly 82% were seen once. Sequenced input: peripheral blood. All receptors derive from a woman in her seventies with acute or convalescent COVID-19.

V is TRBV28 and J is TRBJ1-2; 9 bases map to TRBD1. J was trimmed by 7 bases and V by 6 bases; bases with no gene match: 6. The CDR3 sequence is 13 residues long. Germline CDR1 is MDHEN and CDR2 is SYDVKM. The CDR3 sequence: CASRTGGLRGYTF. The CDR3 DNA follows: TGTGCCAGCAGAACAGGGGGCCTTCGTGGCTACACCTTC.

The chain has TRBV15 and TRBJ1-5, with TRBD1 matching 7 bases. The CDR3 runs to 15 residues. The germline gives CDR1 LNHNV, CDR2 YYDKDF (reference sequence). Trimming took 1 base from V and 6 from J; bases not matched to a gene: 6. CDR3 sequence: CATSRGGRGVQPQHF. CDR3 nucleotide sequence: TGTGCCACCAGCAGAGGCGGCAGGGGGGTTCAGCCCCAGCATTTT.

CDR3 sequence reads: CASSLRQGSSGNTIYF. The DNA of the CDR3 is TGCGCCAGCAGCTTGAGACAGGGGAGCTCTGGAAACACCATATATTTT. This rearrangement joins TRBV5-1 to TRBJ1-3; 8 bases match TRBD1. The germline gives CDR1 SGHRS, CDR2 YFSETQ. Trimming at V came to 1 base and at J to 0 bases, leaving 3 bases not matched to a gene. The CDR3 contains 16 residues.

This chain links TRBV30 with TRBJ2-1; 9 nucleotides line up with TRBD2. With V trimmed by 3 bases and J by 6 bases, 12 bases remained unmatched. CDR3 length: 16 residues. Looked up from germline, CDR1 is GTSNPN and CDR2 is SVGIG (reference sequence). The CDR3 sequence is CAWSQRRAGGPNEQFF. The DNA for the CDR3 is TGTGCCTGGAGCCAGAGGCGGGCGGGGGGGCCCAATGAGCAGTTCTTC.

The chain couples TRBV12-3 or TRBV12-4 to TRBJ1-2; D may be TRBD1 (5 bases). CDR3 length: 13 amino acids. V was trimmed by 10 bases and J by 5 bases, leaving 17 bases between them. CDR3 coding DNA: TGTGCCACCTCTAGACAGCTCTTATATGGCTACACCTTC. Its protein is CATSRQLLYGYTF.

This chain uses TRBV4-3 with TRBJ1-2; TRBD1 is a possible D gene (5 bases). Germline CDR1 is LGHNA and CDR2 is YSLEER. CDR3 length: 17 residues. Deletions cut 6 bases from V and 4 bases from J, with 24 bases between. CDR3 in amino acids: CASRPSLSGWSSYGYTF. The CDR3 bases are TGCGCCAGCAGACCAAGCCTTTCAGGGTGGAGTAGCTATGGCTACACCTTC.